The subject of this entry is one TCR beta chain. The antigen remains unidentified. This entry is derived from a study of cytomegalovirus exposure and HLA in healthy donors. Libraries were prepared by immunoSEQ multiplex PCR; TCRdb keeps only in-frame clonotypes and omits some of them. The sample includes about 140,000 clones, approximately 84% of them seen just once. Findings and limits, study-wide: In vitro confirmation showed a few CMV-associated chains to be CMV antigen specific.

The material sequenced was PBMCs. The receptor was derived from a woman in her 30s in good health and CMV-seronegative.

The CDR3 region is CASSETGGYETQYF. The CDR3 coding sequence is TGTGCCAGCAGCGAAACAGGGGGCTACGAGACCCAGTACTTC. The rearrangement uses TRBV5-4 and TRBJ2-5, with 9 positions matching TRBD1. The germline gives CDR1 SGHNT, CDR2 YYREEE (reference sequence). V trimming: 4 bases; J trimming: 5 bases; junction bases outside the gene matches: 6. The CDR3 is 14 amino acids.